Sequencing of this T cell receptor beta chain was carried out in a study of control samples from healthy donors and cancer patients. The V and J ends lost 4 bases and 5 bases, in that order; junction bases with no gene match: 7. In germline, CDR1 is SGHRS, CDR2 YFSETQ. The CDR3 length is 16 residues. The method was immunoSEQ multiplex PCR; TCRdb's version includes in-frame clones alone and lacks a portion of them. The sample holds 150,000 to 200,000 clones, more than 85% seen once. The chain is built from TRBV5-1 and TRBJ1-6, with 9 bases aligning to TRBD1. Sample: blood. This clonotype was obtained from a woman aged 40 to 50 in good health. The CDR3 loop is CASSATGGPNNSPLHF. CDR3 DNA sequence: TGCGCCAGCAGCGCTACAGGGGGCCCGAATAATTCACCCCTCCACTTT.